These T cell receptor beta chains were read from a single sample in a study of T-cell memory formation after mild COVID-19. TCRdb ran MiXCR on the 5' RACE reads and lists one entry per CDR3 protein. The table lists over 70,000 distinct CDR3 sequences, about 15% of them singletons. The sample comprised PBMCs or a T cell subset sorted from them (not recorded which). These receptors were taken from a man aged 18 to 29 who had mild COVID-19 (a few samples of this study predate the infection). Cell type and time point are not known. CDR3s include the opening cysteine and the closing phenylalanine or tryptophan. A D gene is named only where the DNA matches it firmly. Only some rows state a clone size, as once, few, many or a class for expanded clones.

clone_size	v_call	j_call	d_call	cdr3_nt	cdr3_aa
-	TRBV12-3/TRBV12-4	TRBJ1-1	-	TGTGCCAGCAGCAGGGCAGCGGACACTGAAGCTTTCTTT	CASSRAADTEAFF
few	TRBV7-9	TRBJ2-3	-	TGTGCCAGCAGCCCCCGTAGAGTCGGGACGCAGTATTTT	CASSPRRVGTQYF
-	TRBV9	TRBJ2-2	TRBD2	TGTGCCAGCAGCGCGACTAGCGGGGGCGCCGGGGAGCTGTTTTTT	CASSATSGGAGELFF
few	TRBV4-1	TRBJ2-5	-	TGCGCCAGCAGCCAAACTCCAATTGGAGAGACCCAGTACTTC	CASSQTPIGETQYF
medium-sized	TRBV5-1	TRBJ2-1	TRBD2	TGCGCCAGCAGCTTGGCCCCCCTAGCGGGGGGTTACAATGAGCAGTTCTTC	CASSLAPLAGGYNEQFF
-	TRBV6-1	TRBJ2-5	-	TGTGCCAGCAGTGAAGGAAACGGCCAAGAGACCCAGTACTTC	CASSEGNGQETQYF
many	TRBV29-1	TRBJ1-2	-	TGCAGCGTCTCCTCGGAGAATTTCGGCGTAGGGGGCTACACCTTC	CSVSSENFGVGGYTF
-	TRBV12-3/TRBV12-4	TRBJ2-7	-	TGTGCCAGCAGTTTAGCCAGGGGATATAGCTACGAGCAGTACTTC	CASSLARGYSYEQYF
few	TRBV12-3/TRBV12-4	TRBJ2-5	-	TGTGCCAGCAGTTTAGAACAGGTGGGCCAAGAGACCCAGTACTTC	CASSLEQVGQETQYF
-	TRBV4-3	TRBJ1-6	-	TGCGCCAGCAGCCAAGAAGACTCCAGGCGTTCACCCCTCCACTTT	CASSQEDSRRSPLHF
-	TRBV20-1	TRBJ2-3	-	TGCAGTGCTAGAGATTTAGAGTCCCGCACAGATACGCAGTATTTT	CSARDLESRTDTQYF
many	TRBV4-3	TRBJ1-1	-	TGCGCCAGCAGCCCTAAGAGGCTAATGGGTGAAGCTTTCTTT	CASSPKRLMGEAFF
-	TRBV20-1	TRBJ1-3	-	TGCAGTGCTAGAGGGGGACCGTGGGGAAACACCATATATTTT	CSARGGPWGNTIYF
-	TRBV28	TRBJ2-2	-	TGTGCCAGCAGCGACGGGACTGCTGAGACCGGGGAGCTGTTTTTT	CASSDGTAETGELFF
few	TRBV4-3	TRBJ2-7	TRBD1	TGCGCCAGCAGCCACGTACAGGGGCTCGAGCAGTACTTC	CASSHVQGLEQYF
-	TRBV4-3	TRBJ1-5	-	TGCGCCAGCAGCCAGATACATGGTCAGCCCCAGCATTTT	CASSQIHGQPQHF